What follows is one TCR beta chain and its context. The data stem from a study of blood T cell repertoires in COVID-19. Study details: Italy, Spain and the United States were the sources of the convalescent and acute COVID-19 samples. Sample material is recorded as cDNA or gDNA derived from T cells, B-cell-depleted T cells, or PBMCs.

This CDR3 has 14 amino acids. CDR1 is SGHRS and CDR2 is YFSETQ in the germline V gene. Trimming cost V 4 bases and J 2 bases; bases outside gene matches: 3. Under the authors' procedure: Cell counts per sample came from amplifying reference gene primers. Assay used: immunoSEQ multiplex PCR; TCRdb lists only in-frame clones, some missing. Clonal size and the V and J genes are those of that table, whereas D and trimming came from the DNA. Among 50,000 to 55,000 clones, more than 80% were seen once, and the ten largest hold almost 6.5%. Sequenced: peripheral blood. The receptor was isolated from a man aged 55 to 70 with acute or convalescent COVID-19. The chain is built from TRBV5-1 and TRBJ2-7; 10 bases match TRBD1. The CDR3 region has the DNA TGCGCCAGCAGCCAGGGACAGGGGACCTACGAGCAGTACTTC. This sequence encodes CASSQGQGTYEQYF.